Detailed here is one T cell receptor beta chain. The sample belongs to a study of control samples from healthy donors and cancer patients. The CDR3 is made up of 14 amino acids. Deletions cut 4 bases from V and 2 bases from J, with 12 bases between. Germline V CDR1 and CDR2: SGHNT, YYREEE (reference sequence). Only in-frame clones appear in the TCRdb table, and some are missing; sequencing was by immunoSEQ multiplex PCR. Found here are around 100,000 clones, around 89% of them singletons; the top ten hold more than 7%. The TCR originated in a man in his thirties or forties in good health. V usage is TRBV5-4 and J usage is TRBJ1-2; D is uncertain. Sample: blood. Written as DNA, the CDR3 is TGTGCCAGCAGCAGAAAGGTCGGAAACTATGGCTACACCTTC. Protein: CASSRKVGNYGYTF.